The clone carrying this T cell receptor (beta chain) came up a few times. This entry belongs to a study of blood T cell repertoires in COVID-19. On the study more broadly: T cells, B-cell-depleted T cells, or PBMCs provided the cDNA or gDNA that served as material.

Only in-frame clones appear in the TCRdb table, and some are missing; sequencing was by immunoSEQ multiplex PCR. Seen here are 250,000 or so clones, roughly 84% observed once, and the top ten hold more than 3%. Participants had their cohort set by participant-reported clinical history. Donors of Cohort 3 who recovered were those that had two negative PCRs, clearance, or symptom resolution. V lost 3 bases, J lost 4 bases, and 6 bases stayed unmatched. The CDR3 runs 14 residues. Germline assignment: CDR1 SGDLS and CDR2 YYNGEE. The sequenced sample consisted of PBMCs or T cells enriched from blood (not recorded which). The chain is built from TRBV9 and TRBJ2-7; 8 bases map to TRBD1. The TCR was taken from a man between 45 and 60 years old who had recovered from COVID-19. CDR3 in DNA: TGTGCCAGCAGCGCCGGGACAGGAACTTACGAGCAGTACTTC. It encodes CASSAGTGTYEQYF.